Included here is one T cell receptor (beta chain) sequence, with context. This sample was included in a study of blood T cell repertoires in COVID-19. Whole-study context: Samples taken during acute and convalescent COVID-19 were collected in the United States, Italy and Spain.

The CDR3 covers 11 residues. Germline V lookup: CDR1 MNHNS, CDR2 SASEGT. The germline V and J ends were trimmed by 2 bases and 7 bases, with 5 bases remaining between them. Participants were placed into cohorts based on the clinical history they reported. What the recovered Cohort 3 donors had was two negative PCRs, clearance, or symptom resolution. Clones were read by immunoSEQ multiplex PCR, and TCRdb kept only the in-frame ones, dropping some. Counted here are about 240,000 clones, around 89% occurring once; the ten biggest clones make up 4.1%. The rearrangement joins TRBV6-1 to TRBJ1-2, with D unclear. The sample was PBMCs or T cells enriched from blood (not recorded which). The source is a young woman who had recovered from COVID-19. The CDR3 loop is CASSEYSGYTF. The CDR3 DNA follows: TGTGCCAGCAGTGAATACAGTGGCTACACCTTC.